Below are 7 T cell receptor beta chains sequenced from a single sample in a study of CXCR3-negative and CXCR3-positive naive CD8 T cells (dated by TCRdb to the late 2010s). These reads were obtained on a NextSeq 550. The Human TCR Profiling Kit (MiLaboratory) was used to make UMI-labeled 5' RACE TRB cDNA libraries. Reads reprocessed by TCRdb are summarized as one entry per CDR3 protein sequence, and DNA is absent. In this sample's table one finds about 28,000 distinct CDR3 sequences. Of the sample, more than 8.5% falls within the top ten clones. The material sequenced was memory CD8+ T cells from blood. This specimen's cell subset or site label, per the study, means: conventional CD8+ memory T cells (TMEM), sorted as controls. These receptor sequences come from a human donor in good health. Some clones in this sample may be carry-over from other donors' samples.

The chain carries TRBV7-9 and TRBJ2-1; with no DNA, the TCRdb D assignment of TRBD1 cannot be verified. Germline CDR1 is SEHNR and CDR2 is FQNEAQ (reference sequence). The CDR3 has 16 residues. This CDR3 reads CASSPRTGGTYNEQFF.

The gene calls are TRBV23-1 and TRBJ1-4; TCRdb indicates TRBD1, and absent DNA this call remains unverified. TRBV23-1 is marked as an open reading frame, function uncertain. The CDR3 consists of 13 residues. The CDR3 is CASSLGQGEVVFF.

The rearrangement links TRBV29-1 to TRBJ2-7; TCRdb's assignment of TRBD1 cannot be checked, as there is no DNA. Germline CDR1 and CDR2: SQVTM and ANQGSEA. This CDR3 contains 12 residues. The CDR3 loop is CSVVLGDYEQYF.

CDR3 residues: CASSQGKTAPSYEQYF. This rearrangement joins TRBV4-1 to TRBJ2-7; TCRdb's D call, TRBD1, is unchecked because there is no DNA. The CDR3 runs to 16 residues. Germline V gene sequence: CDR1 MGHRA, CDR2 YSYEKL.

This chain connects TRBV10-3 to TRBJ2-7; the TCRdb call, TRBD1, lacks DNA for checking. Germline values: CDR1 ENHRY, CDR2 SYGVKD. The CDR3 loop spans 13 amino acids. The CDR3 spells CATRVVEAYEQYF.

The chain is built from TRBV29-1 and TRBJ1-1; the D gene TCRdb calls, TRBD1, cannot be checked with no DNA. CDR3 size: 12 residues. Germline assignment: CDR1 SQVTM and CDR2 ANQGSEA. CDR3: CSVGTGRTEAFF.

The chain recombines TRBV6-6 with TRBJ2-2; the TRBD2 assignment by TCRdb is unverifiable without DNA. CDR3 length equals 17 residues. Germline V CDR1 and CDR2: MNHNY, SVGAGI (reference sequence). CDR3 residues: CASSSPPGTSGTGELFF.